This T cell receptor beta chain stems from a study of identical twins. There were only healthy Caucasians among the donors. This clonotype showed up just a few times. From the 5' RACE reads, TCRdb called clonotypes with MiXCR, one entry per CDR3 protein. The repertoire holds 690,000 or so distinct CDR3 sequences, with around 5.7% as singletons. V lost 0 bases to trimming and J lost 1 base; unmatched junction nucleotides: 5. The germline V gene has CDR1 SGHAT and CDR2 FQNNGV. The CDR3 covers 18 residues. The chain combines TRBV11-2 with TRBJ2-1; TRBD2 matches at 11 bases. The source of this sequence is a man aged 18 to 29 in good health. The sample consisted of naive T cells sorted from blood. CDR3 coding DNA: TGTGCCAGCAGCTTAGATACCGGGACTAGCGGATCCTACAATGAGCAGTTCTTC. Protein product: CASSLDTGTSGSYNEQFF.